What follows are 8 T cell receptor beta chains derived from one specimen sequenced in a study of early T cells in non-severe SARS-CoV-2 infection. A single record per CDR3 protein comes from TCRdb applying MiXCR to the 5' RACE reads. Here the sample spans tens of thousands of distinct CDR3 sequences, around 20% being singletons. The sample here was whole blood, taken at baseline. These receptors originate from an adult who was a healthcare worker with PCR-confirmed SARS-CoV-2 infection or an uninfected control (not recorded which).

The chain joins TRBV6-4 to TRBJ2-2; no definite D call. Germline V lookup: CDR1 MRHNA, CDR2 SNTAGT. Trimming removed 3 bases at V and 4 bases at J, with 6 bases between. The CDR3 is 13 amino acids. The chain's CDR3 is CASSELSTGELFF. The CDR3 bases are TGTGCCAGCAGTGAACTAAGCACCGGGGAGCTGTTTTTT.

Many counts were recorded for this clonotype. This chain links TRBV27 with TRBJ2-2; tentative D call: TRBD1 (5 bases). This CDR3 contains 17 residues. Germline V gives CDR1 MNHEY, CDR2 SMNVEV (reference sequence). V lost 7 bases, J lost 4 bases, and 22 bases lay in between. CDR3 protein: CASKRQGRGRFTGELFF. The CDR3 DNA sequence: TGTGCCAGCAAACGCCAGGGAAGAGGCAGGTTCACCGGGGAGCTGTTTTTT.

This clonotype came up a few times. The chain employs TRBV5-6 and TRBJ1-1, with 7 bases matching TRBD1. Germline assignment: CDR1 SGHDT and CDR2 YYEEEE. J was trimmed by 2 bases and V by 1 base; bases with no gene match: 8. The length of the CDR3 is 16 residues. CDR3 nucleotide sequence: TGTGCCAGCAGCTTGAATTTCGGGACAGTCAACACTGAAGCTTTCTTT. Its protein is CASSLNFGTVNTEAFF.

This clonotype has only a few counts. This sequence joins TRBV7-6 and TRBJ2-3; a possible D gene is TRBD1 (5 bases). The ends were cut back, 2 bases at V and 7 bases at J, with 16 bases in the middle. CDR1 and CDR2 (germline): SGHVS, FNYEAQ. This CDR3 comprises 15 residues. The DNA for the CDR3 is TGTGCCAGCAGCTTACAATACAGGTCTGGTTATACGCAGTATTTT. Encoded protein: CASSLQYRSGYTQYF. The complete variable domain, with remaining parts taken from reference TRBV7-6 and TRBJ2-3, reads GAGVSQSPRYKVTKRGQDVALRCDPISGHVSLYWYRQALGQGPEFLTYFNYEAQQDKSGLPNDRFSAERPEGSISTLTIQRTEQRDSAMYRCASSLQYRSGYTQYFGPGTRLTVL.

This clonotype came up a few times. The rearrangement joins TRBV28 to TRBJ1-1; D is possibly TRBD1 (5 bases). From germline, CDR1 is MDHEN and CDR2 SYDVKM. The CDR3 length is 14 residues. Trimming stripped 6 bases from V and 4 bases from J, with 15 bases between. The CDR3 DNA reads TGTGCCAGCAGCCTCTCGGCCAGGGTCACTGAAGCTTTCTTT. Protein product: CASSLSARVTEAFF.

This chain joins TRBV7-8 and TRBJ1-5; no firm D call. Germline CDR1 and CDR2: SGHVS and FQNEAQ. The CDR3 runs 15 residues. Trimming cost V 1 base and J 5 bases, with 12 bases left between them. The CDR3 DNA reads as TGTGCCAGCAGCTTAGACGGCTTAGGCGATCAGCCCCAGCATTTT. Translation: CASSLDGLGDQPQHF.

This clonotype appeared a few times. The V call is TRBV5-1, the J call TRBJ2-2; no definite D call. There are 10 residues in the CDR3. Germline V lookup: CDR1 SGHRS, CDR2 YFSETQ. The V and J ends lost 5 bases and 5 bases respectively, with 1 base between them. This CDR3 is CASRTGELFF. The CDR3 bases are TGCGCCAGCAGGACCGGGGAGCTGTTTTTT.

A few counts support this clonotype. V gene TRBV11-2 combines with J gene TRBJ2-1; 9 bases agree with TRBD2. CDR1 is SGHAT, CDR2 FQNNGV, per germline. The CDR3 loop spans 18 amino acids. With 2 bases clipped from V and 0 bases from J, the junction kept 8 bases outside the gene matches. As DNA, the CDR3 is TGTGCCAGCAGCTTATGGGCTAGCGGGACGAGCTCCTACAATGAGCAGTTCTTC. As protein: CASSLWASGTSSYNEQFF.